This T cell receptor beta chain comes out of a study of shared clonotypes between healthy human individuals. As for the study in general: Every donor yielded three CD4 naive, three CD4 memory, two CD8 naive and one CD8 memory plate. Study-level points and caveats: Sampling used blood alone; tissue repertoires probably differ.

As for this clone: Its antigen remains unidentified.

Data came from immunoSEQ multiplex PCR; TCRdb stores just in-frame clones and leaves some out. This table has roughly 1,500,000 clones, 98% appearing once. Trimming removed 1 base from V and 5 bases from J, with 9 bases in between. Germline assignment: CDR1 MGHRA and CDR2 YSYEKL. The CDR3 spans 14 residues. This sequence was found in a man younger than 45 in good health. The sample was naive CD4+ T cells sorted from blood. The sample's subset: CD45RA+ positively selected. The V gene is TRBV4-1, the J gene TRBJ1-5; D call uncertain. The CDR3 loop is CASSQGQDYQPQHF. The CDR3 DNA sequence: TGCGCCAGCAGCCAAGGGCAGGACTATCAGCCCCAGCATTTT.